The following is a TCR beta chain sequence with its context. This record comes from a study of OX40 agonist ivuxolimab in advanced cancers. Germline V gene data show CDR1 as MGHRA and CDR2 as YSYEKL. The V gene lost 0 bases and the J gene lost 4 bases, with 9 bases spanning the gap. The CDR3 totals 15 residues. Using immunoSEQ multiplex PCR, the repertoire was profiled, and TCRdb retains in-frame clones only, with some absent. The data contain tens of thousands of clones, roughly nine tenths of them seen just once; the ten biggest clones take up around 0.3%. The V and J genes are TRBV4-1 and TRBJ1-4; D is unclear. This receptor was identified in an adult with an advanced solid tumor such as melanoma, head and neck, liver or kidney cancer. Here the sequenced sample was CD4+ or CD8+ T cells sorted from blood, taken in a trial of the OX40 agonist ivuxolimab. CDR3 protein: CASSQDQSYNEKLFF. In nucleotides, the CDR3 is TGCGCCAGCAGCCAAGATCAAAGTTATAATGAAAAACTGTTTTTT.